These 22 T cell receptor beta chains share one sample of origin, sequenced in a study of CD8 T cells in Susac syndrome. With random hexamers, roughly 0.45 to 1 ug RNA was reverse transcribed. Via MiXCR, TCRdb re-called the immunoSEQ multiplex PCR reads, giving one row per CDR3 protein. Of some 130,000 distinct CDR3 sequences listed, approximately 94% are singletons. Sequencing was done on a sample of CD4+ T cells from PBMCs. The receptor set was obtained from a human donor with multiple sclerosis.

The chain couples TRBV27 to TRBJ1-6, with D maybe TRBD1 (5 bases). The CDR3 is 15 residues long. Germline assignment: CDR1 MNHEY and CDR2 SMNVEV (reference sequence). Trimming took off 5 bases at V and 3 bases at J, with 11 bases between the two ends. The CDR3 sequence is CASSPQGVYNSPLHF. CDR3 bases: TGTGCCAGCAGTCCCCAGGGAGTCTATAATTCACCCCTCCACTTT.

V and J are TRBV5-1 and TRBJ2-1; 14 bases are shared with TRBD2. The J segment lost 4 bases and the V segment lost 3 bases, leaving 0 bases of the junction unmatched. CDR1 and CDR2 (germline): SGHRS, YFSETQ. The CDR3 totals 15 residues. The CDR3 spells CASSWTSGRYNEQFF. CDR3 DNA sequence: TGCGCCAGCAGCTGGACTAGCGGGAGGTACAATGAGCAGTTCTTC.

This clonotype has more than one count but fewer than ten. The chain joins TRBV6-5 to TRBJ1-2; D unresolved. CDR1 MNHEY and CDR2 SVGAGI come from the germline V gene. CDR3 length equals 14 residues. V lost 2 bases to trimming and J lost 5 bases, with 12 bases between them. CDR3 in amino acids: CASSYKSREYGYTF. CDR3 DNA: TGTGCCAGCAGTTACAAATCCCGGGAGTATGGCTACACCTTC.

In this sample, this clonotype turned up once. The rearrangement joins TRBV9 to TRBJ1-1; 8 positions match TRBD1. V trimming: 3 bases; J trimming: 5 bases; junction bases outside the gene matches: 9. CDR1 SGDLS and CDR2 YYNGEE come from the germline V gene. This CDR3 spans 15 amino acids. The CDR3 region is CASSDPRQGKTEAFF. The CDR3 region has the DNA TGTGCCAGCAGCGACCCGAGACAGGGGAAAACTGAAGCTTTCTTT.

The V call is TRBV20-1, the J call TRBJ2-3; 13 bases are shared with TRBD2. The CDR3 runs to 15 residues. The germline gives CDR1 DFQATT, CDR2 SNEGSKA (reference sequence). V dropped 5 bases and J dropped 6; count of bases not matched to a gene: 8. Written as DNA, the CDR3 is TGCAGTGCTGGCGGACTAGCGGGGGCGGGGGATACGCAGTATTTT. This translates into CSAGGLAGAGDTQYF.

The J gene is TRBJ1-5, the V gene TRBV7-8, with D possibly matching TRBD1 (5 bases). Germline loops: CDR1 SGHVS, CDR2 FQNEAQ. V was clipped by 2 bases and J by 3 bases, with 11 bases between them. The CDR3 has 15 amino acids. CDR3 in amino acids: CASSLYDRVNQPQHF. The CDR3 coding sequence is TGTGCCAGCAGCTTATATGACAGAGTCAATCAGCCCCAGCATTTT.

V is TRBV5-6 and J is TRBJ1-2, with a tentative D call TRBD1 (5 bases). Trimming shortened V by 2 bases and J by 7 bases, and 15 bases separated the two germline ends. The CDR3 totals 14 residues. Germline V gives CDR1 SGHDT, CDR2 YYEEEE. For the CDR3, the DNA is TGTGCCAGCAGCTTCTTAGCGGGGGATGGTGGCTACACCTTC. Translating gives CASSFLAGDGGYTF. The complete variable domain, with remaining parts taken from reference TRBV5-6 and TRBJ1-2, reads DAGVTQSPTHLIKTRGQQVTLRCSPKSGHDTVSWYQQALGQGPQFIFQYYEEEERQRGNFPDRFSGHQFPNYSSELNVNALLLGDSALYLCASSFLAGDGGYTFGSGTRLTVV.

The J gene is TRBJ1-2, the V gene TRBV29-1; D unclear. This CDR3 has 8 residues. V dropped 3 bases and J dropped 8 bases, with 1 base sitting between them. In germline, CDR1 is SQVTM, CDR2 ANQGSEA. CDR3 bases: TGCAGCGTTGAGGGCTACACCTTC. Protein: CSVEGYTF.

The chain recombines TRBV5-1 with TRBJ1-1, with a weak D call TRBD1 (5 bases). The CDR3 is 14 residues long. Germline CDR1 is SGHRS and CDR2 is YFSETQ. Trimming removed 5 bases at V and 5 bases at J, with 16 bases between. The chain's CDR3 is CASRIGTGETEAFF. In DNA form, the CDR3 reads TGCGCCAGCAGGATCGGGACGGGGGAGACTGAAGCTTTCTTT. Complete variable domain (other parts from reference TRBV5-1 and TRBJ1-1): KAGVTQTPRYLIKTRGQQVTLSCSPISGHRSVSWYQQTPGQGLQFLFEYFSETQRNKGNFPGRFSGRQFSNSRSEMNVSTLELGDSALYLCASRIGTGETEAFFGQGTRLTVV.

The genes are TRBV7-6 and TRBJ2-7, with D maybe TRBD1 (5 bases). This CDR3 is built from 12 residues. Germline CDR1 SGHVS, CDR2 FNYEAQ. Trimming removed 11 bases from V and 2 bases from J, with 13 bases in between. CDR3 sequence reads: CAGYGQAYEQYF. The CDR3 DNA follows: TGTGCCGGATACGGACAAGCCTACGAGCAGTACTTC.

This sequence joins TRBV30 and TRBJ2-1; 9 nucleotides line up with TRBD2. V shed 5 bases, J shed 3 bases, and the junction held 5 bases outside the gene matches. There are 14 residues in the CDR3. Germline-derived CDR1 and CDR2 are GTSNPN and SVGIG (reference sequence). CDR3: CAWVAGVGYNEQFF. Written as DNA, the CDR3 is TGTGCCTGGGTAGCGGGAGTAGGCTACAATGAGCAGTTCTTC.

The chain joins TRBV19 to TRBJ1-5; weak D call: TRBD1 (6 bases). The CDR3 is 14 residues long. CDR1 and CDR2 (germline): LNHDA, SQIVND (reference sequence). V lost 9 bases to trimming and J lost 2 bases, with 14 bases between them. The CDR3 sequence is CASQGQSGNQPQHF. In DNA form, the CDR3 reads TGTGCCAGCCAGGGGCAGAGCGGCAATCAGCCCCAGCATTTT.

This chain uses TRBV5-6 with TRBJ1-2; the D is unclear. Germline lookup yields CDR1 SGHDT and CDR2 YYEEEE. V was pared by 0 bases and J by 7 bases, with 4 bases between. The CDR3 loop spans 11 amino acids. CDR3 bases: TGTGCCAGCAGCTTGGACGGTGGCTACACCTTC. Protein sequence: CASSLDGGYTF.

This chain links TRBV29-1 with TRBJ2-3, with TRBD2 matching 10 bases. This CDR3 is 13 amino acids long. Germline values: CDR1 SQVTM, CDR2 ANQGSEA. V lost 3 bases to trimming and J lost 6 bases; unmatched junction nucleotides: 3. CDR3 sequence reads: CSVEPSGSDTQYF. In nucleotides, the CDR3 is TGCAGCGTTGAGCCTAGCGGGAGTGATACGCAGTATTTT.

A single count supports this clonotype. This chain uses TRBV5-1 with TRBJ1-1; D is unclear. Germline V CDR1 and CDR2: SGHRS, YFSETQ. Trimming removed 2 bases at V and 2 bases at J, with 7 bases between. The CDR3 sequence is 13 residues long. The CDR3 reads CASSFYGNTEAFF. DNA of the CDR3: TGCGCCAGCAGCTTTTACGGAAACACTGAAGCTTTCTTT.

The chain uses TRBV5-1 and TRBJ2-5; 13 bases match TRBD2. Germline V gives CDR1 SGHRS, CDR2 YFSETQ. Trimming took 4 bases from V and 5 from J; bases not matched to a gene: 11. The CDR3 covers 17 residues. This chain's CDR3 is CASSPRTSGRGAETQYF. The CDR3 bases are TGCGCCAGCAGCCCCCGGACTAGCGGGAGAGGAGCGGAGACCCAGTACTTC.

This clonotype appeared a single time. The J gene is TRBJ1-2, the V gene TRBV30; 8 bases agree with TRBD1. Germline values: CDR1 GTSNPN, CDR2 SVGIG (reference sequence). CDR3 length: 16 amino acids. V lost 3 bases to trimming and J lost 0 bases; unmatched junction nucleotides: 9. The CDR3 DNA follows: TGTGCCTGGAGGGAAGGACAGGGACACCCTAACTATGGCTACACCTTC. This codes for CAWREGQGHPNYGYTF.

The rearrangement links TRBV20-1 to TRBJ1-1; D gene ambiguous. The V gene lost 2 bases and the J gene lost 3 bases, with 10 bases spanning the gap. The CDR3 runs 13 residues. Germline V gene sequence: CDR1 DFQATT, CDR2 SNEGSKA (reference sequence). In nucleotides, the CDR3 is TGCAGTGCTAGACGGGCTTTGGACACTGAAGCTTTCTTT. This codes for CSARRALDTEAFF.

This CDR3 is CASSELFGGSPGELFF. The CDR3 DNA follows: TGTGCCAGCAGTGAACTTTTCGGGGGATCTCCCGGGGAGCTGTTTTTT. The chain carries TRBV6-1 and TRBJ2-2; tentative D call: TRBD2 (6 bases). The CDR3 spans 16 residues. Trimming removed 2 bases at V and 6 bases at J, with 16 bases between. Germline V gene data show CDR1 as MNHNS and CDR2 as SASEGT.

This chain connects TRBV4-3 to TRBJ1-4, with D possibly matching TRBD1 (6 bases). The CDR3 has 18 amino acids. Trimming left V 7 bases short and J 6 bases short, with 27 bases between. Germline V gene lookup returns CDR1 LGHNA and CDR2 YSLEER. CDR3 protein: CASNSTGRGCLGHEKLFF. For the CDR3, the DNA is TGCGCCAGCAACTCAACAGGGAGGGGGTGCTTGGGACATGAAAAACTGTTTTTT.

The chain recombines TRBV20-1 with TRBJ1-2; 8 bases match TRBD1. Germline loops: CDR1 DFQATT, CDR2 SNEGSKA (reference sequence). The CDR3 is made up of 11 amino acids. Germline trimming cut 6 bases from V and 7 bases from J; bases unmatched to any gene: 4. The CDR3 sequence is CSATDRAGYTF. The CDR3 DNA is TGCAGTGCAACGGACAGGGCTGGCTACACCTTC.

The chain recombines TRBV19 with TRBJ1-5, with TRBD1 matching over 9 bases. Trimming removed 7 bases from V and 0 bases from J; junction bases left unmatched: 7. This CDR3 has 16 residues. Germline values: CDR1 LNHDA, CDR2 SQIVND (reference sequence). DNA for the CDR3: TGTGCCAGTACCCACACAGGGGGCTATAGCAATCAGCCCCAGCATTTT. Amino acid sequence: CASTHTGGYSNQPQHF.